A single sample gave rise to the 27 T cell receptor beta chains below, sequenced in a study of cytomegalovirus exposure and HLA in healthy donors. Assay used: immunoSEQ multiplex PCR; TCRdb lists only in-frame clones, some missing. Here the sample spans 300,000 to 450,000 clones, roughly 85% being singletons. Sequenced: PBMCs. The receptors stem from a woman younger than 35 in good health and CMV-seronegative.

This clone occurred once. This chain links TRBV6-1 with TRBJ2-5; no clear D. The CDR3 runs 14 residues. The V gene lost 4 bases and the J gene lost 5 bases, with 14 bases spanning the gap. Germline lookup yields CDR1 MNHNS and CDR2 SASEGT. CDR3 bases: TGTGCCAGCAGTGTATTGCGAACTTGGGAGACCCAGTACTTC. Its translation: CASSVLRTWETQYF.

The chain joins TRBV15 to TRBJ1-5, with D unresolved. The CDR3 runs to 15 residues. The germline V and J ends were trimmed by 0 bases and 3 bases, with 9 bases remaining between them. The germline CDR1 and CDR2 sequences are LNHNV and YYDKDF (reference sequence). The CDR3 DNA sequence: TGTGCCACCAGCAGAGATTTGGGCACCAATCAGCCCCAGCATTTT. As protein: CATSRDLGTNQPQHF.

The chain combines TRBV7-9 with TRBJ1-6; tentative D call: TRBD1 (6 bases). Germline CDR1 SEHNR, CDR2 FQNEAQ (reference sequence). This CDR3 contains 15 residues. The V end was cut by 7 bases, the J end by 4 bases, with 14 bases between. CDR3 nucleotides: TGTGCCAGCACCGAAGTCCAGGGGTATAATTCACCCCTCCACTTT. It is translated as CASTEVQGYNSPLHF.

The V call is TRBV2, the J call TRBJ1-6; TRBD1 matches at 11 bases. Germline V CDR1 and CDR2: SNHLY, FYNNEI. Trimming took 5 bases from V and 1 from J; bases not matched to a gene: 7. This CDR3 comprises 18 residues. The CDR3 loop is CASSHSDRGLSYNSPLHF. Written as DNA, the CDR3 is TGTGCCAGCAGTCACTCGGACAGGGGGCTTTCCTATAATTCACCCCTCCACTTT.

The chain recombines TRBV15 with TRBJ2-7; maybe TRBD1 (5 bases). This CDR3 has 13 amino acids. Germline V gives CDR1 LNHNV, CDR2 YYDKDF (reference sequence). V gave up 1 base and J gave up 6 bases, with 10 bases separating them. CDR3 amino acids: CATSRGQGVEQYF. In nucleotides, the CDR3 is TGTGCCACCAGCAGAGGTCAGGGTGTCGAGCAGTACTTC.

The chain carries TRBV2 and TRBJ2-7; 13 nucleotides align to TRBD2. The ends lost 3 bases at V and 4 bases at J; junction bases unmatched: 6. The CDR3 runs 16 residues. Germline values: CDR1 SNHLY, CDR2 FYNNEI. CDR3: CASSELWTSGGYEQYF. Here the CDR3 DNA reads TGTGCCAGCAGTGAGCTGTGGACTAGCGGGGGATACGAGCAGTACTTC. Full variable domain (remainder filled in from reference TRBV2 and TRBJ2-7): EPEVTQTPSHQVTQMGQEVILRCVPISNHLYFYWYRQILGQKVEFLVSFYNNEISEKSEIFDDQFSVERPDGSNFTLKIRSTKLEDSAMYFCASSELWTSGGYEQYFGPGTRLTVT.

V gene TRBV11-2 combines with J gene TRBJ2-2, with TRBD2 matching over 9 bases. The CDR3 contains 16 residues. Germline V gives CDR1 SGHAT, CDR2 FQNNGV. J was trimmed by 4 bases and V by 3 bases; bases with no gene match: 6. The CDR3 loop is CASSFRGGRATGELFF. DNA for the CDR3: TGTGCCAGCAGCTTCCGTGGCGGGAGGGCCACCGGGGAGCTGTTTTTT.

The CDR3 coding sequence is TGTGCCAGCAGCCAGACAGTCTATGGCTACACCTTC. Translation: CASSQTVYGYTF. The chain couples TRBV11-2 to TRBJ1-2; D might be TRBD1 (5 bases). The germline gives CDR1 SGHAT, CDR2 FQNNGV. Between the trimmed V and J ends, which lost 5 bases and 4 bases, there was a span of 8 bases. CDR3 length: 12 residues.

The chain combines TRBV18 with TRBJ1-1; 7 positions match TRBD1. The length of the CDR3 is 14 residues. Germline V CDR1 and CDR2: KGHSH, LQKENI. The trim removed 3 bases at V and 5 bases at J, leaving 6 bases unmatched. CDR3 loop: CASSPTGEATEAFF. The CDR3 region has the DNA TGTGCCAGCTCACCCACAGGGGAGGCAACTGAAGCTTTCTTT.

The CDR3 region is CASDGQFVGQPQHF. The CDR3 DNA reads TGTGCCAGCGACGGACAGTTCGTAGGTCAGCCCCAGCATTTT. The gene calls are TRBV28 and TRBJ1-5, with a tentative D call TRBD1 (6 bases). The germline gives CDR1 MDHEN, CDR2 SYDVKM. The CDR3 loop spans 14 amino acids. V was trimmed by 8 bases and J by 6 bases, leaving 17 bases between them.

This clone is a singleton in its sample. The chain recombines TRBV11-2 with TRBJ2-1, with 11 bases fitting TRBD2. V was clipped by 8 bases and J by 6 bases; unmatched bases: 9. From germline, CDR1 is SGHAT and CDR2 FQNNGV. CDR3 length: 15 amino acids. As DNA, the CDR3 is TGTGCCAGCTCGGGGGGTAGCGGGAGGGCCAATGAGCAGTTCTTC. Translated, it gives CASSGGSGRANEQFF.

This rearrangement joins TRBV28 to TRBJ1-6; TRBD1 matches 8 bases. The V gene end was trimmed by 8 bases and the J gene end by 12 bases; junction bases not matched to a gene: 18. The CDR3 spans 16 residues. The germline V gene has CDR1 MDHEN and CDR2 SYDVKM. The CDR3 region has the DNA TGTGCCAGCGGTTCCCTCGGACAGGGTAAAGGAATACCCCTCCACTTT. It specifies CASGSLGQGKGIPLHF.

V gene TRBV4-1 combines with J gene TRBJ2-2; the D gene is possibly TRBD1 (5 bases). Germline CDR1 MGHRA, CDR2 YSYEKL. V gave up 5 bases and J gave up 2 bases, with 15 bases separating them. The CDR3 loop spans 16 amino acids. The CDR3 sequence: CASSFFDTGNTGELFF. CDR3 coding DNA: TGCGCCAGCAGCTTTTTTGACACAGGCAACACCGGGGAGCTGTTTTTT.

This rearrangement joins TRBV9 to TRBJ2-3, with 9 positions matching TRBD2. The V segment lost 0 bases and the J segment 3 bases; nucleotides outside the gene matches: 8. The CDR3 contains 17 residues. The germline V gene has CDR1 SGDLS and CDR2 YYNGEE. CDR3 bases: TGTGCCAGCAGCGTAGGGGTTAGCGGGAGTAGGACAGATACGCAGTATTTT. Translated: CASSVGVSGSRTDTQYF.

The chain couples TRBV29-1 to TRBJ1-1; D might be TRBD1 (6 bases). Trimming cost V 6 bases and J 0 bases, with 11 bases left between them. CDR3 length equals 13 residues. Looked up from germline, CDR1 is SQVTM and CDR2 is ANQGSEA. The CDR3 DNA follows: TGCAGCGTGGTAGGACAGTTGAACACTGAAGCTTTCTTT. Translated, it gives CSVVGQLNTEAFF.

The chain recombines TRBV15 with TRBJ2-2; 7 bases are a match to TRBD2. The CDR3 extends over 13 amino acids. V trimming: 8 bases; J trimming: 3 bases; junction bases outside the gene matches: 3. The germline gives CDR1 LNHNV, CDR2 YYDKDF (reference sequence). The CDR3 protein is CATGGGDTGELFF. The DNA for the CDR3 is TGTGCCACCGGGGGAGGGGACACCGGGGAGCTGTTTTTT.

The V call is TRBV27, the J call TRBJ2-3, with 12 bases lining up with TRBD1. The CDR3 loop spans 15 amino acids. Per germline, CDR1 MNHEY and CDR2 SMNVEV (reference sequence). The J segment lost 3 bases and the V segment lost 5 bases, leaving 3 bases of the junction unmatched. The CDR3 coding sequence is TGTGCCAGCAGTCCGGGACAGGGGGCTACAGATACGCAGTATTTT. It yields the protein CASSPGQGATDTQYF.

The V gene is TRBV19, the J gene TRBJ2-7; possible D gene TRBD2, 6 bases. The CDR3 totals 13 residues. The V end lost 1 base, the J end lost 6 bases, and 10 bases lay between the germline ends. Germline CDR1 LNHDA, CDR2 SQIVND (reference sequence). The DNA for the CDR3 is TGTGCCAGTAGTATAGTTGGGGGGAGCGAGCAGTACTTC. It is translated as CASSIVGGSEQYF.

DNA for the CDR3: TGTGCCAGCTCACAGGGGAAGTACAATGAGCAGTTCTTC. As protein: CASSQGKYNEQFF. The chain combines TRBV28 with TRBJ2-1; TRBD1 aligns across 7 bases. V lost 8 bases and J lost 4; bases outside the gene matches: 5. The CDR3 is 13 amino acids. Germline CDR1 reads MDHEN; CDR2 reads SYDVKM. The full variable domain, with the rest looked up from reference TRBV28 and TRBJ2-1, is DVKVTQSSRYLVKRTGEKVFLECVQDMDHENMFWYRQDPGLGLRLIYFSYDVKMKEKGDIPEGYSVSREKKERFSLILESASTNQTSMYLCASSQGKYNEQFFGPGTRLTVL.

This clone was counted between two and nine times. The V call is TRBV6-5, the J call TRBJ1-5, with a tentative D call TRBD1 (5 bases). With 5 bases removed from V and 7 bases from J, the gap between germline ends came to 12 bases. Germline CDR1 is MNHEY and CDR2 is SVGAGI. CDR3 length: 13 residues. The CDR3: CASSLGGGQPQHF. CDR3 DNA: TGTGCCAGCAGTCTCGGGGGAGGGCAGCCCCAGCATTTT.

The rearrangement links TRBV2 to TRBJ1-3; 12 bases line up with TRBD1. V lost 6 bases, J lost 2 bases, and 8 bases stayed unmatched. The length of the CDR3 is 17 residues. Looked up from germline, CDR1 is SNHLY and CDR2 is FYNNEI. The CDR3 DNA sequence: TGTGCCAGCAGCGGGACAGGGGGCGTTTTTACTGGAAACACCATATATTTT. Residues: CASSGTGGVFTGNTIYF.

V gene TRBV6-1 combines with J gene TRBJ2-7, with D maybe TRBD1 (6 bases). This CDR3 comprises 15 residues. V lost 3 bases and J lost 0, with 12 bases in between. CDR1 MNHNS and CDR2 SASEGT come from the germline V gene. The CDR3 nucleotides are TGTGCCAGCAGTGAGGGACATAGGAGCTCCTACGAGCAGTACTTC. It is translated as CASSEGHRSSYEQYF.

The rearrangement links TRBV9 to TRBJ1-2; a possible D gene is TRBD1 (5 bases). CDR3 length equals 16 residues. Germline values: CDR1 SGDLS, CDR2 YYNGEE. V lost 0 bases, J lost 3 bases, and 15 bases lay in between. The CDR3 here is CASSVGGTLTDYGYTF. In nucleotides, the CDR3 is TGTGCCAGCAGCGTAGGCGGGACTTTGACGGACTATGGCTACACCTTC.

The chain is built from TRBV28 and TRBJ2-1; 7 nucleotides align to TRBD1. Unmatched junction bases numbered 8, after V lost 4 bases and J lost 11 bases. This CDR3 region has 13 residues. Germline CDR1 MDHEN, CDR2 SYDVKM. The CDR3 reads CASSSTGTAKQFF. In DNA form, the CDR3 reads TGTGCCAGCAGTTCCACCGGGACAGCAAAGCAGTTCTTC.

This clone was detected only once. The DNA of the CDR3 is TGCGCCAGCAGACGCCGGGACATTCCCTTGGGAACTGAAGCTTTCTTT. This codes for CASRRRDIPLGTEAFF. The chain joins TRBV5-1 to TRBJ1-1; weak D call: TRBD1 (6 bases). Deletions cut 5 bases from V and 5 bases from J, with 22 bases between. The CDR3 is 16 amino acids. Germline CDR1 SGHRS, CDR2 YFSETQ.

A few counts support this clone. This sequence joins TRBV27 and TRBJ2-7; no reliable D call. Germline values: CDR1 MNHEY, CDR2 SMNVEV (reference sequence). The CDR3 sequence is 12 residues long. Trimming pared 2 bases from V and 4 bases from J, leaving 6 bases between. The CDR3 region is CASSLNAYEQYF. CDR3 in DNA: TGTGCCAGCAGTTTAAATGCGTACGAGCAGTACTTC.

The V call is TRBV28, the J call TRBJ2-1; 9 bases are shared with TRBD1. The J segment lost 4 bases and the V segment lost 9 bases, leaving 10 bases of the junction unmatched. The CDR3 has 15 residues. The germline gives CDR1 MDHEN, CDR2 SYDVKM. CDR3 nucleotides: TGTGCCAGTGGCGCCATGGGGACAGGGTACAATGAGCAGTTCTTC. As protein: CASGAMGTGYNEQFF.